The clone carrying this TCR beta chain has a handful of counts. The sample belongs to a study of OX40 agonist ivuxolimab in advanced cancers. The protocol was immunoSEQ multiplex PCR, while the TCRdb copy is restricted to in-frame clones and leaves out a portion. The data hold 69,000 or so clones, with over 75% observed a single time. Germline assignment: CDR1 MGHRA and CDR2 YSYEKL. CDR3 length: 16 residues. V shed 2 bases and J 6 bases; nucleotides not matched to a gene: 5. Sample: CD4+ or CD8+ T cells sorted from blood, taken in a trial of the OX40 agonist ivuxolimab. The receptor was derived from an adult with an advanced solid tumor such as melanoma, head and neck, liver or kidney cancer. The rearrangement uses TRBV4-1 and TRBJ2-1; 12 bases agree with TRBD2. The CDR3 DNA is TGCGCCAGCAGCCAAAGGACTAGCGGGGCGGGCAATGAGCAGTTCTTC. Its translation: CASSQRTSGAGNEQFF.